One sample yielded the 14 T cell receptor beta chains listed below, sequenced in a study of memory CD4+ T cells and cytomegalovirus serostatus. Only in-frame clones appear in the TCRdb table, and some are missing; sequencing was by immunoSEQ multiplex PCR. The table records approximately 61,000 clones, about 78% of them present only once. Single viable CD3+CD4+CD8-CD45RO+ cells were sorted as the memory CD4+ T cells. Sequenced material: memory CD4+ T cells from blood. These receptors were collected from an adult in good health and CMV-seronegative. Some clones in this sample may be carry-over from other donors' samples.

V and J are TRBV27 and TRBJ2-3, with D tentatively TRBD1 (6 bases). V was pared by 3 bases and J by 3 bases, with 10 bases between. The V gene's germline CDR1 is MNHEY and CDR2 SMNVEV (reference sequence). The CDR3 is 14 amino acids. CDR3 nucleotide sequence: TGTGCCAGCAGTTTTTTCAGGGGTACAGATACGCAGTATTTT. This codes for CASSFFRGTDTQYF.

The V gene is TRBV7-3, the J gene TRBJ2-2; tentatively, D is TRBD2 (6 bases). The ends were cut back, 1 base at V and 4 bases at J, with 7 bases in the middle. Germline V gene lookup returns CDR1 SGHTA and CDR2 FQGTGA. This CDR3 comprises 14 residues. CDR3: CASSLSGTTGELFF. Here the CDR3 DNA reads TGTGCCAGCAGCTTAAGCGGGACCACCGGGGAGCTGTTTTTT.

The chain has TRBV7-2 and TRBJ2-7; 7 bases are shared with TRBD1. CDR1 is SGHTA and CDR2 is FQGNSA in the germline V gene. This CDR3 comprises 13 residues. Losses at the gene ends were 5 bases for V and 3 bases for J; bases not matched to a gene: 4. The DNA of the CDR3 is TGTGCCAGCAGCCCGACAGGGTACTACGAGCAGTACTTC. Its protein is CASSPTGYYEQYF.

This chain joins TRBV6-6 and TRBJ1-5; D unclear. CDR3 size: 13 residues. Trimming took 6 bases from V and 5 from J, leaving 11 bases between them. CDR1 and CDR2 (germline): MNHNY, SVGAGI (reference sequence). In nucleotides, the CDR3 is TGTGCCAGCAGACAACAGCTAGATCAGCCCCAGCATTTT. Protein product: CASRQQLDQPQHF.

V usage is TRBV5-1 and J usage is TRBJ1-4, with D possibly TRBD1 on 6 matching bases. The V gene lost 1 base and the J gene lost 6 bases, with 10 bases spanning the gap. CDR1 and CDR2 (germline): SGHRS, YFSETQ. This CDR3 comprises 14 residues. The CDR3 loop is CASSLIGGDEKLFF. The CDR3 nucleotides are TGCGCCAGCAGCTTGATCGGGGGCGATGAAAAACTGTTTTTT.

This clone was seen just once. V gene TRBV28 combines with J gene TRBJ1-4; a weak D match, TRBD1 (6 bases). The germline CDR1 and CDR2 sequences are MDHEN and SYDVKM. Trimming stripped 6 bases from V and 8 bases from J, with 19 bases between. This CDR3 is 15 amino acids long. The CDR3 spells CASSYYGQREEKLFF. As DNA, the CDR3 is TGTGCCAGCAGCTACTACGGACAGAGAGAGGAAAAACTGTTTTTT.

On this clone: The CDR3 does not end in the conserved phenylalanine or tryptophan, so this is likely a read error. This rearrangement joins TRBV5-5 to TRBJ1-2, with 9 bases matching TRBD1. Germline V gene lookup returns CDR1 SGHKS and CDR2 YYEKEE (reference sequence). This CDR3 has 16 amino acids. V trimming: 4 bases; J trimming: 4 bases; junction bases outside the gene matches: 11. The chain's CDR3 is CASSRGQGGELYGYTL. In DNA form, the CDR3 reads TGTGCCAGCAGCAGGGGACAGGGCGGGGAACTCTATGGCTACACCCTC.

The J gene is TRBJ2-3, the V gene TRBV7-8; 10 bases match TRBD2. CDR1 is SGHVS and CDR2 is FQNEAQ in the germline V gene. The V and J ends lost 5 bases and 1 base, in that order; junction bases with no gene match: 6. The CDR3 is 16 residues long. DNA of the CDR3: TGTGCCAGCAGCCTCGGACTAGCGGAGCGCACAGATACGCAGTATTTT. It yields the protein CASSLGLAERTDTQYF.

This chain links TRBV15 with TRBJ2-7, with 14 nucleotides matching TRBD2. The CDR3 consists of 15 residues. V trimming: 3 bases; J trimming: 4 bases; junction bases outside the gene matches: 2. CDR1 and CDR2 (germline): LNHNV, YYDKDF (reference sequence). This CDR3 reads CATSSGTSGSYEQYF. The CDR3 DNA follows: TGTGCCACCAGCAGTGGGACTAGCGGGAGTTACGAGCAGTACTTC.

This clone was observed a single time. The CDR3, as DNA: TGTGCCAGTAGTATGGCGGCGGCAGCTAATGAAAAACTGTTTTTT. Protein: CASSMAAAANEKLFF. This chain connects TRBV19 to TRBJ1-4; D is ambiguous. V lost 3 bases and J 3 bases, leaving 11 bases between the germline ends. There are 15 residues in the CDR3. Per the germline V gene, CDR1 is LNHDA and CDR2 is SQIVND (reference sequence).

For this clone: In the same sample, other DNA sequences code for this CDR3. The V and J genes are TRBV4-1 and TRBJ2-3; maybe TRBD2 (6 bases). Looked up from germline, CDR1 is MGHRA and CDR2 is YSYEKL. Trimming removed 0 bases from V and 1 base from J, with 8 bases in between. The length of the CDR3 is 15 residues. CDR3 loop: CASSQDREGTDTQYF. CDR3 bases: TGCGCCAGCAGCCAAGACAGGGAGGGCACAGATACGCAGTATTTT.

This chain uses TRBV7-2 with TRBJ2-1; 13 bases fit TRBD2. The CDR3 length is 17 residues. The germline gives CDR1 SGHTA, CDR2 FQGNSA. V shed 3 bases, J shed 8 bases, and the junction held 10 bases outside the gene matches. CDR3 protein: CASSFRDVLAGGYEQFF. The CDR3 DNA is TGTGCCAGCAGCTTTCGAGACGTACTAGCGGGAGGGTATGAGCAGTTCTTC. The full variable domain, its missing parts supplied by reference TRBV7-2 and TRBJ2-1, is GAGVSQSPSNKVTEKGKDVELRCDPISGHTALYWYRQSLGQGLEFLIYFQGNSAPDKSGLPSDRFSAERTGGSVSTLTIQRTQQEDSAVYLCASSFRDVLAGGYEQFFGPGTRLTVL.

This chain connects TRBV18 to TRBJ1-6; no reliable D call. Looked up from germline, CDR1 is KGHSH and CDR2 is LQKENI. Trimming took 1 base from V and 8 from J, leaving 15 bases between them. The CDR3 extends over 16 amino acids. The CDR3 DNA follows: TGTGCCAGCTCACCACGTCAGTCGGGCTACGATTCACCCCTCCACTTT. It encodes CASSPRQSGYDSPLHF.

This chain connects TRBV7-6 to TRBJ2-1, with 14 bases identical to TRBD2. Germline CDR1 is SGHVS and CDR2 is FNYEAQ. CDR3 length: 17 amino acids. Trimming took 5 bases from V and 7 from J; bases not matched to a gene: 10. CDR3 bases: TGTGCCAGCAGCCTCGGGACTAGCGGGAGAAAATGGAATGAGCAGTTCTTC. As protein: CASSLGTSGRKWNEQFF.